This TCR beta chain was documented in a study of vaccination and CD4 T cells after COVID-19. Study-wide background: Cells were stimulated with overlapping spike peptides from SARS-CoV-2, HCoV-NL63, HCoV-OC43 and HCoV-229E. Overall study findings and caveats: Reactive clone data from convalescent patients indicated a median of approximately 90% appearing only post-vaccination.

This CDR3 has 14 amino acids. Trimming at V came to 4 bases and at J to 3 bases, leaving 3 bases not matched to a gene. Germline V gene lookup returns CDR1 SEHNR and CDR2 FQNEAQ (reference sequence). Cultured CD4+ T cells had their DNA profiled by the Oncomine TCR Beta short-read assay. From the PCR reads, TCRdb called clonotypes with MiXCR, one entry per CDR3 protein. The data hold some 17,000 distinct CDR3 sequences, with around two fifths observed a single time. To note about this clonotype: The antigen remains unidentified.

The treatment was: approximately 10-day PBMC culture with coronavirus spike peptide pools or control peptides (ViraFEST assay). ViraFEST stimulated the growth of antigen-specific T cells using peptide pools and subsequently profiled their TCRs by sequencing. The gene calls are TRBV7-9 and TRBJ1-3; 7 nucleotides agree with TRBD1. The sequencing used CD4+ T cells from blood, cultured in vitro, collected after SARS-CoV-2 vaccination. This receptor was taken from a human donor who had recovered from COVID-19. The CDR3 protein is CASSYDRDGNTIYF. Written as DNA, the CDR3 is TGTGCCAGCAGCTACGACAGGGATGGAAACACCATATATTTT.